This T cell receptor (beta chain) was captured by sequencing in a study of human T cells and chemical hapten exposure. The CDR3 extends over 14 amino acids. The germline V gene encodes CDR1 MDHEN and CDR2 SYDVKM. The J segment lost 14 bases and the V segment lost 5 bases, leaving 15 bases of the junction unmatched. The library put unique molecular identifiers onto individual cDNA molecules. Study processing details: A per-sample median of roughly 96,000 TCRs was observed, with counts ranging from roughly 20,000 to 750,000. TCRdb reprocessed the 5' RACE reads via MiXCR and lists one record per CDR3 protein. The V and J calls follow TCRdb's processing rather than the paper's. Among about 140,000 distinct CDR3 sequences, around 4.1% were seen once, and the ten largest hold around 1.5%. From whole blood left unfractionated, total RNA was extracted. Overall study findings and caveats: Among TCRs, those above 1 in 1000 frequency were unaffected by DPC sensitization.

This clonotype has ten or more counts. The antigen remains unidentified. V gene TRBV28 combines with J gene TRBJ1-1, with 9 positions matching TRBD1. The sequence derives from a female donor in good health. Here the CDR3 reads CASSLPGQGSLWFF. In DNA, the CDR3 is TGTGCCAGCAGTCTACCGGGACAGGGATCGCTTTGGTTCTTT. Using reference TRBV28 and TRBJ1-1 for the parts outside the CDR3, the full variable domain is DVKVTQSSRYLVKRTGEKVFLECVQDMDHENMFWYRQDPGLGLRLIYFSYDVKMKEKGDIPEGYSVSREKKERFSLILESASTNQTSMYLCASSLPGQGSLWFFGQGTRLTVV.